Listed here is a single TCR beta chain. This clonotype has ten or more counts. Its binding antigen is unknown. Per-base qualities were not stored, and no clone one base away is much larger. Sample treatment or condition, as interpreted from the label and publication: live attenuated yellow fever vaccine strain. At each blood-draw timepoint, two biological replicates of bulk PBMCs were collected. A standard Ficoll-Paque protocol was used to isolate PBMCs from peripheral blood. TriZol was used to extract RNA from bulk PBMCs, CD4 and CD8 fractions, and dextramer-positive and dextramer-negative fractions. The data were taken from a study of T cells after yellow fever vaccination (dated by TCRdb to about 2019). In the study overall: The SMART-Seq v4 Ultra Low Input RNA kit was used to prepare libraries from fractions with low cell numbers. To follow T-cell clones before and after primary and booster YFV17D yellow fever vaccination, bulk TCR alpha and beta repertoires were sequenced over time. Two healthy male donors, one aged 18 to 30 and one aged 30 to 40 years, made up the cohort. Blood samples were taken at several timepoints before and after primary and secondary immunization, and bulk PBMC replicates and cell subsets were isolated.

Spanning cysteine to phenylalanine, the CDR3 consists of 12 amino acids. The retained sequence is limited to the CDR3, 36 bases, with the frame set at the first base. V is pruned by 7 bases and J by 6 bases, leaving 5 bases of the junction without a gene match. Broader findings and caveats from the paper: The secondary T-cell response was weaker than the primary response but faster, peaking on day 5 instead of day 15. Because the study included only a couple of donors, the extent to which the findings can be generalized is limited. A small share of clonotypes occurred in both CD4 and CD8 compartments, likely arising from convergent recombination. Because abundant contaminating clonotypes from the bulk population could be contained in FACS-sorted repertoires, computational filtering was required. After the booster, most of the clones that had expanded following primary vaccination were detected again (approximately 95% of CD4 and 80% to 90% of CD8), which suggests that memory was broadly maintained.

TCR cDNA was synthesized by 5'RACE template switching, which introduced a universal primer site and unique molecular identifiers. cDNA synthesis was primed from both the TCR alpha and TCR beta constant segments. Library amplification used two PCR steps, and the second PCR step added sample barcodes and sequencing adapters. Sequencing of libraries was done on Illumina HiSeq 2500 (2x100 bp) or NovaSeq (2x150 bp). In the source study's methods: Reads were demultiplexed and collapsed into UMI consensus sequences with MIGEC, and V(D)J alignment was performed with MiXCR. Using edgeR on replicate PBMC samples, clonotypes were called vaccine-responding if FDR was below 0.01 and the log2 fold change was above 5 up to day 15. Each bulk clonotype received a CD4 or CD8 identity based on whether the sequenced CD4 or CD8 repertoire contained that clonotype at higher abundance. TCRdb reran the public reads through fastp at Q25 and MiXCR, keeping productive beta chains. Rows are combined by CDR3 protein, so each entry shows the most common genes and DNA. The V and J calls were not made by the authors but by TCRdb's processing. The sample yields 500,000 to 650,000 distinct CDR3 sequences; 9% to 15% were counted once. The ten largest clones take up around 14% of the sample.

Sequencing was performed on PBMCs, taken on the day of the yellow fever booster vaccination. This clonotype was sampled from a man aged 25-45 years who received the YFV17D yellow fever vaccine. The chain joins TRBV12-3 or TRBV12-4 to TRBJ1-2; 7 bases in the middle match TRBD1. Here is the DNA: TGTGCCAGCAATAGGGGGCCGGATGGCTACACCTTC. Translation gives CASNRGPDGYTF.